The clone carrying this T cell receptor (beta chain) was seen a single time. The data derive from a study of blood T cell repertoires in COVID-19. Study as a whole: Researchers got acute and convalescent COVID-19 samples from the United States, Italy and Spain. Sources were T cells, B-cell-depleted T cells, or PBMCs; the material itself was cDNA or gDNA.

In germline, CDR1 is SGHTA, CDR2 FQGNSA. This CDR3 spans 18 amino acids. Trimming took off 3 bases at V and 0 bases at J, with 18 bases between the two ends. Methods used by the authors: Using reference gene primer amplification, nucleated cell counts were estimated. Measured with immunoSEQ multiplex PCR; TCRdb has only the in-frame clones, and not every one. That table is the source of V, J and clone size, and D and trimming were worked out from the DNA. The table lists 190,000 or so clones, under 90% of them singletons. The sample comprised peripheral blood. This sequence was found in a man aged 35 to 55 with acute or convalescent COVID-19. This chain uses TRBV7-2 with TRBJ1-5; no firm D call. The CDR3 spells CASSLGPGVGRSNQPQHF. CDR3 DNA sequence: TGTGCCAGCAGCTTGGGCCCCGGGGTCGGTCGTAGCAATCAGCCCCAGCATTTT.